This is a list of T cell receptor beta chains from one sample in a study of blood T cell repertoires in COVID-19. Some clones are missing from TCRdb's copy, which holds only in-frame ones; the method was immunoSEQ multiplex PCR. Altogether under 200,000 clones are present, over 80% being singletons, with the ten largest covering 0.9% to 0.95%. Sequenced: peripheral blood. The receptors were gathered from a man between 60 and 75 years old with COVID-19, enrolled during active disease. CDR3s include the opening cysteine and the closing phenylalanine or tryptophan. The order of the fields is J gene, V gene, clone size, D gene, CDR3 DNA, CDR3 protein. A D gene is named only where the DNA matches it firmly. The size entry is marked missing in some rows and otherwise reads once, few, many or a size class.

TRBJ2-7 TRBV28 - - TGTGCCAGCAGTTTACCACTCTACGAGCAGTACTTC CASSLPLYEQYF
TRBJ2-2 TRBV4-3 - - TGCGCCAGCAGGGAAGGGGTTGGGGCGCTCACCGGGGAGCTGTTTTTT CASREGVGALTGELFF
TRBJ1-5 TRBV6-1 - - TGTGCCAGCAGTGAAGGGAAGAGGGGCAATCAGCCCCAGCATTTT CASSEGKRGNQPQHF
TRBJ1-5 TRBV6-2/TRBV6-3 once - TGTGCCAGCAGTTACTCTCAACAGGTCAATCAGCCCCAGCATTTT CASSYSQQVNQPQHF
TRBJ2-7 TRBV27 - - TGTGCCAGCAGTTTGACGGGACTCAGGAACGAGCAGTACTTC CASSLTGLRNEQYF
TRBJ1-3 TRBV7-9 - TRBD1 TGTGCCAGCAGCTCGACAGGGGCTGGAAACACCATATATTTT CASSSTGAGNTIYF
TRBJ1-1 TRBV6-1 few - TGTGCCAGCAGTGAGTCGTTGAACACTGAAGCTTTCTTT CASSESLNTEAFF
TRBJ2-1 TRBV6-4 - - TGTGCCAGCAGTGACTCGGGGGGAGCCTACAATGAGCAGTTCTTC CASSDSGGAYNEQFF
TRBJ2-1 TRBV5-6 - TRBD2 TGTGCCAGCAGCTATAAGGGACTAAATGAGCAGTTCTTC CASSYKGLNEQFF
TRBJ1-5 TRBV10-2 - TRBD1 TGCGCCAGCAGTGATCTCAGGGGGGTATTCAATCAGCCCCAGCATTTT CASSDLRGVFNQPQHF
TRBJ1-3 TRBV5-8 - - TGTGCCAGCAGCTTGGCAGGGGCAGGAAACACCATATATTTT CASSLAGAGNTIYF
TRBJ1-1 TRBV28 - TRBD1 TGTGCCAGCAGTCCTCCGACAGGGCGGCTCGCTTTCTTT CASSPPTGRLAFF
TRBJ2-3 TRBV19 few TRBD2 TGTGCCAGTAGTACCAGCGGGAGAGCAGATACGCAGTATTTT CASSTSGRADTQYF
TRBJ2-2 TRBV29-1 few TRBD1 TGCAGCGTTGGACAGGGGAACACCGGGGAGCTGTTTTTT CSVGQGNTGELFF
TRBJ2-5 TRBV10-3 - TRBD2 TGTGCCATCAGTGGAAGACTAGCGGGAGGGGGGAAGACCCAGTACTTC CAISGRLAGGGKTQYF
TRBJ1-2 TRBV20-1 - - TGCAGTGCCGATGGCTACACCTTC CSADGYTF
TRBJ1-6 TRBV6-2/TRBV6-3 few - TGTGCCAGCAGTTACTTACTCTGGAATTCACCCCTCCACTTT CASSYLLWNSPLHF
TRBJ2-2 TRBV30 - - TGTGCCTGGCAGCAGGGGTTAAACACCGGGGAGCTGTTTTTT CAWQQGLNTGELFF
TRBJ1-6 TRBV4-2 once - TGTGCCAGCAGCCGAGAGGACACAGGACGGACACCCCTCCACTTT CASSREDTGRTPLHF
TRBJ2-1 TRBV3-1/TRBV3-2 - TRBD2 TGTGCCAGCAGCCGCCAAGGAGGACTAGCGGGAGACGATGAGCAGTTCTTC CASSRQGGLAGDDEQFF
TRBJ2-5 TRBV5-1 - TRBD2 TGCGCCAGCAGGCCCAGCGGGAGGGCCGGTCAAGAGACCCAGTACTTC CASRPSGRAGQETQYF
TRBJ1-4 TRBV29-1 - TRBD1 TGCAGCGTACAGGGGGTTGATAATGGTGAAAAACTGTTTTTT CSVQGVDNGEKLFF
TRBJ1-1 TRBV28 - - TGTGCCAGCAGCTCGGGACTCACTGAAGCTTTCTTT CASSSGLTEAFF
TRBJ2-2 TRBV5-1 - - TGCGCCAGCAGCGCAGGGGTGAGCACCGGGGAGCTGTTTTTT CASSAGVSTGELFF
TRBJ1-3 TRBV4-1 - - TGCGCCAGCAGCCAAGAACGGACAAACGGAAACACCATATATTTT CASSQERTNGNTIYF
TRBJ2-7 TRBV6-5 - - TGTGCCAGCAGGACTGATTTAACCAGGGTGCAGTACTTC CASRTDLTRVQYF
TRBJ2-7 TRBV27 - - TGTGCCAGCAGTTTATCCCGAGGACAGCGCGAGCAGTACTTC CASSLSRGQREQYF
TRBJ1-1 TRBV28 - TRBD1 TGTGCCAGCAGCTCAGACAGGGGCGCTGAAGCTTTCTTT CASSSDRGAEAFF
TRBJ1-2 TRBV5-1 - TRBD1 TGCGCCAGCAGCGCGGACAGGGCTAACTATGGCTACACCTTC CASSADRANYGYTF
TRBJ1-4 TRBV29-1 few - TGCAGCGTCTTGCAGGGCACGGGTGAAAAACTGTTTTTT CSVLQGTGEKLFF
TRBJ1-2 TRBV7-2 - - TGTGCCAGCAGCTTACAGGGCAACTATGGCTACACCTTC CASSLQGNYGYTF
TRBJ2-7 TRBV7-3 - - TGTGCCAGCAGCTTATATCAGGTTAGCTCCTACGAGCAGTACTTC CASSLYQVSSYEQYF
TRBJ2-7 TRBV10-1 few - TGCGCCAGCAGTGAGTCGAATAGTATTGGCGAGCAGTACTTC CASSESNSIGEQYF
TRBJ2-2 TRBV5-1 - - TGCGCCAGCAGCTTGGGCAGGGGAGTCATCGGGGAGCTGTTTTTT CASSLGRGVIGELFF
TRBJ2-7 TRBV7-8 - - TGTGCCAGCAGCTGGGGATCTAGCACCTACGAGCAGTACTTC CASSWGSSTYEQYF
TRBJ2-7 TRBV7-2 - TRBD1 TGTGCCAGCAGCGGAACCGGGACAGCCTACGAGCAGTACTTC CASSGTGTAYEQYF
TRBJ2-5 TRBV15 - - TGTGCCACCAGCAGAAACCCGACAGGTCAAGAGACCCAGTACTTC CATSRNPTGQETQYF
TRBJ1-3 TRBV10-3 - - TGTGCCATCAGTGAGTCCGGCGGTGGAATATTAAACACCATATATTTT CAISESGGGILNTIYF
TRBJ1-5 TRBV5-1 - TRBD1 TGCGCCAGCAGCCCGTATCCCGGGACAGGGGGGCATCAGCCCCAGCATTTT CASSPYPGTGGHQPQHF
TRBJ1-5 TRBV30 - - TGTGCCTGGAGTGTACGGGGAAATCAGCCCCAGCATTTT CAWSVRGNQPQHF
TRBJ1-1 TRBV18 few - TGTGCCAGCTCACGGGACACCCAAACCTCTGAAGCTTTCTTT CASSRDTQTSEAFF
TRBJ2-7 TRBV20-1 once - TGCAGTGCCCGAACAGGCTACGAGCAGTACTTC CSARTGYEQYF
TRBJ1-5 TRBV2 - - TGTGCCAGCGCTTCAGCGTCAGGGGCCAATCAGCCCCAGCATTTT CASASASGANQPQHF
TRBJ1-2 TRBV2 few TRBD1 TGTGCCAGTGGGCGGGAGGGGGCGGCCTATGGCTACACCTTC CASGREGAAYGYTF
TRBJ1-2 TRBV27 once TRBD1 TGTGCCAGCAGTTTAACCAGACAGGGGCGCGGTGGCTACACCTTC CASSLTRQGRGGYTF
TRBJ2-5 TRBV28 - TRBD2 TGTGCCAGCAGTTCACTAGCGGGAGGAGGTGAGACCCAGTACTTC CASSSLAGGGETQYF
TRBJ1-2 TRBV6-5 - TRBD1 TGTGCCAGCACTCCCGGGGACAGGAGGCCCTATGGCTACACCTTC CASTPGDRRPYGYTF
TRBJ2-2 TRBV5-1 - TRBD1 TGCGCCAGCAGCTGGGGGACAGGGAGCACCGGGGAGCTGTTTTTT CASSWGTGSTGELFF